This section outlines one TCR beta chain sequence together with its context. What it recognizes is unknown. The sample originates from a study of shared clonotypes between healthy human individuals. The study's findings and limits: Clonotype sharing among donors was thought likely to change with sequencing depth.

Free of recent acute infections or vaccinations, the donors were healthy HIV-negative adults. The donors were all Caucasian adults (living in Nashville, Tennessee). Under the authors' procedure: ImmunoSEQ yielded junction-only sequences lacking quality scores, so filtering differed. Using immunoSEQ multiplex PCR, the repertoire was profiled, and TCRdb retains in-frame clones only, with some absent. D and trimming come from the DNA, and the V and J calls and clone size come from that table. This repertoire shows roughly 2,300,000 clones, 85% to 95% found once; its top ten account for 0.3% to 0.45%. The receptor was isolated from a young man in good health. Some clones in this sample may be carry-over from other donors' samples. Sequences were obtained from naive CD4+ T cells from PBMCs. Subset given: CD45RA+ positively selected.

This CDR3 reads CSAWGSYEQYF. CDR3 bases: TGCAGTGCTTGGGGCAGCTACGAGCAGTACTTC. J is TRBJ2-7 and V is TRBV20-1, with D possibly being TRBD1 (5 bases). CDR3 length equals 11 residues. Germline CDR1 DFQATT, CDR2 SNEGSKA (reference sequence). V was trimmed by 5 bases and J by 3 bases, leaving 8 bases between them.